The clone carrying this TCR beta chain occurred a few times. Its target is not known. V lost 0 bases and J 1 base, leaving 16 bases between the germline ends. Germline lookup yields CDR1 MGHRA and CDR2 YSYEKL. The CDR3 is 18 amino acids. This record comes from a study of early T cells in non-severe SARS-CoV-2 infection. In the study overall: Investigators sequenced bulk RNA drawn from unsorted whole blood, and chains remained unpaired.

Individually, cDNA molecules had unique molecular identifiers attached to them. In TCRdb, the 5' RACE reads were re-called with MiXCR into one record per CDR3 protein. The table lists roughly 54,000 distinct CDR3 sequences, about 8% of them singletons, with roughly a tenth in the top ten. Study-wide results and limits: Matching against VDJdb likely underestimated virus-specific expansions, favoring anti-spike CD8.

The rearrangement uses TRBV4-1 and TRBJ2-1, with TRBD1 as a possible D gene (5 bases). The clonotype comes from an adult who was a healthcare worker with PCR-confirmed SARS-CoV-2 infection or an uninfected control (not recorded which). The sample consisted of whole blood, taken at baseline. This chain's CDR3 is CASSQDKWQGQSYNEQFF. CDR3 in DNA: TGCGCCAGCAGCCAAGATAAATGGCAGGGTCAATCCTACAATGAGCAGTTCTTC.